The 18 T cell receptor beta chains listed next were all sequenced from one sample in a study of blood T cell repertoires in COVID-19. The table came from immunoSEQ multiplex PCR; TCRdb's copy has only in-frame clones and leaves some out. The table includes a few hundred thousand clones, 90% detected once. Sequenced input: PBMCs or T cells enriched from blood (not recorded which). These receptors all come from a young man who had recovered from COVID-19.

The V call is TRBV5-1, the J call TRBJ1-3; 10 nucleotides match TRBD1. Germline lookup yields CDR1 SGHRS and CDR2 YFSETQ. V lost 4 bases, J lost 0 bases, and 16 bases stayed unmatched. The CDR3 loop spans 20 amino acids. CDR3 sequence (DNA): TGCGCCAGCAGCCTGACCCCGGGACAGGGGACGCTTGGCTCTGGAAACACCATATATTTT. It codes for CASSLTPGQGTLGSGNTIYF.

V is TRBV7-6 and J is TRBJ1-5; a weak D match, TRBD1 (5 bases). V lost 5 bases, J lost 2 bases, and 19 bases lay in between. Germline-derived CDR1 and CDR2 are SGHVS and FNYEAQ. The CDR3 runs to 17 residues. CDR3 amino acids: CASSPRDSTFGNQPQHF. The DNA for the CDR3 is TGTGCCAGCAGCCCCCGGGACTCTACATTTGGCAATCAGCCCCAGCATTTT.

This chain uses TRBV19 with TRBJ1-5; D perhaps matches TRBD1 (6 bases). V lost 3 bases and J 7 bases, leaving 13 bases between the germline ends. Germline loops: CDR1 LNHDA, CDR2 SQIVND (reference sequence). The CDR3 covers 14 residues. This CDR3 is CASSMRGLGQPQHF. The CDR3 nucleotides are TGTGCCAGTAGTATGAGGGGGTTGGGACAGCCCCAGCATTTT.

The chain combines TRBV7-3 with TRBJ2-7; 14 positions match TRBD2. Germline V lookup: CDR1 SGHTA, CDR2 FQGTGA. With V trimmed by 4 bases and J by 5 bases, 13 bases remained unmatched. The CDR3 contains 18 residues. CDR3 loop: CASSSSSQGLAGVDEQYF. The CDR3 coding sequence is TGTGCCAGCAGCTCTTCCTCCCAGGGACTAGCGGGAGTCGACGAGCAGTACTTC.

With respect to this clone: An end of the junction does not agree with germline; a read error may underlie this. The chain carries TRBV7-9 and TRBJ2-7, with TRBD2 identical over 7 bases. This CDR3 spans 12 amino acids. Looked up from germline, CDR1 is SEHNR and CDR2 is FQNEAQ (reference sequence). CDR3: CASSLVTGTKNF. The CDR3 DNA is TGTGCCAGCAGCTTAGTAACCGGGACTAAGAACTTC.

This clone was recorded a few times. The gene calls are TRBV11-3 and TRBJ2-5, with D unresolved. Per germline, CDR1 SGHNT and CDR2 YENEEA. The CDR3 length is 13 residues. V shed 1 base and J shed 8 bases, with 11 bases lying between them. Written as DNA, the CDR3 is TGTGCCAGCAGCTTAGCGGAGTCCGGAACCCAGTACTTC. Its protein product is CASSLAESGTQYF.

The chain couples TRBV19 to TRBJ1-2; the match to TRBD1 covers 7 bases. The CDR3 contains 15 residues. After removal of 1 base from V and 5 bases from J, the junction contained 7 bases not matched to a gene. The germline CDR1 and CDR2 sequences are LNHDA and SQIVND (reference sequence). The CDR3 loop is CASSIAPDRSYGYTF. In DNA form, the CDR3 reads TGTGCCAGTAGTATAGCCCCGGACAGGAGTTATGGCTACACCTTC.

The chain carries TRBV2 and TRBJ2-7; the match to TRBD2 covers 9 bases. Unmatched junction bases numbered 6, after V lost 5 bases and J lost 7 bases. The CDR3 spans 13 residues. CDR1 is SNHLY, CDR2 FYNNEI, per germline. CDR3 DNA sequence: TGTGCCAGCAGTCTTTGGGCGGGAGGGGAGCAGTACTTC. Protein product: CASSLWAGGEQYF.

This clone came up a few times. DNA for the CDR3: TGTGCCAGCAGTTTTTCGAGAACTAGGAGGGAGAATTCACCCCTCCACTTT. It yields the protein CASSFSRTRRENSPLHF. This chain connects TRBV28 to TRBJ1-6; D is ambiguous. Germline CDR1 reads MDHEN; CDR2 reads SYDVKM. V was cut by 3 bases and J by 7 bases, with 19 bases left in between. This CDR3 comprises 17 residues.

This clone was found once. CDR3 protein: CASSSIAAIAYNEQFF. Here the CDR3 DNA reads TGTGCCAGCAGCTCAATCGCGGCTATCGCCTACAATGAGCAGTTCTTC. V usage is TRBV7-3 and J usage is TRBJ2-1; D gene uncertain. Germline assignment: CDR1 SGHTA and CDR2 FQGTGA. This CDR3 contains 16 residues. Trimming took off 4 bases at V and 2 bases at J, with 15 bases between the two ends.

The chain uses TRBV27 and TRBJ1-2; 7 bases agree with TRBD1. The CDR3 loop spans 15 amino acids. V dropped 5 bases and J dropped 6; count of bases not matched to a gene: 12. Germline V gene data show CDR1 as MNHEY and CDR2 as SMNVEV (reference sequence). The CDR3 sequence: CASSTLPAGTDGYTF. The CDR3 DNA reads TGTGCCAGCAGTACATTACCCGCGGGGACAGATGGCTACACCTTC.

This clone was seen just once. This chain uses TRBV9 with TRBJ1-4; D is unresolved. Germline-derived CDR1 and CDR2 are SGDLS and YYNGEE. This CDR3 contains 14 residues. V was shortened by 10 bases and J by 0 bases, with 13 bases between the two germline ends. CDR3 DNA sequence: TGTGCCTCCTCGATGGCCCCAACTAATGAAAAACTGTTTTTT. Translation gives CASSMAPTNEKLFF.

V and J are TRBV5-1 and TRBJ2-1; possibly TRBD2 for D (5 bases). V was clipped by 0 bases and J by 0 bases, with 7 bases between them. The CDR3 extends over 15 amino acids. Germline V gene data show CDR1 as SGHRS and CDR2 as YFSETQ. CDR3 sequence (DNA): TGCGCCAGCAGCTTGGGGAGGAGCTCCTACAATGAGCAGTTCTTC. This translates into CASSLGRSSYNEQFF. Filled out from reference TRBV5-1 and TRBJ2-1, the complete variable domain reads KAGVTQTPRYLIKTRGQQVTLSCSPISGHRSVSWYQQTPGQGLQFLFEYFSETQRNKGNFPGRFSGRQFSNSRSEMNVSTLELGDSALYLCASSLGRSSYNEQFFGPGTRLTVL.

The chain is built from TRBV11-3 and TRBJ1-6, with D possibly TRBD1 on 5 matching bases. This CDR3 region has 14 residues. From germline, CDR1 is SGHNT and CDR2 YENEEA. V was shortened by 5 bases and J by 10 bases, with 15 bases between the two germline ends. The CDR3 region is CASSPSGSGSPLHF. The CDR3 DNA sequence: TGTGCCAGCAGCCCCTCAGGGTCAGGCTCACCCCTCCACTTT.

This sequence joins TRBV19 and TRBJ1-5; the D gene is possibly TRBD1 (5 bases). The CDR3 has 14 residues. V was shortened by 5 bases and J by 5 bases, with 13 bases between the two germline ends. CDR1 is LNHDA, CDR2 SQIVND, per germline (reference sequence). This CDR3 is CASSWNRMDQPQHF. The CDR3, as DNA: TGTGCCAGTAGTTGGAACAGGATGGATCAGCCCCAGCATTTT. The full variable domain, in which reference TRBV19 and TRBJ1-5 provide the parts outside the CDR3, is DGGITQSPKYLFRKEGQNVTLSCEQNLNHDAMYWYRQDPGQGLRLIYYSQIVNDFQKGDIAEGYSVSREKKESFPLTVTSAQKNPTAFYLCASSWNRMDQPQHFGDGTRLSIL.

This clone came up once. The gene calls are TRBV15 and TRBJ1-6, with 10 bases identical to TRBD1. The CDR3 contains 17 residues. Germline V lookup: CDR1 LNHNV, CDR2 YYDKDF (reference sequence). J lost 7 bases, V lost 1 base, and 7 bases had no gene match. CDR3 in amino acids: CATSRARGQGKNSPLHF. The CDR3, as DNA: TGTGCCACCAGCAGAGCCCGGGGACAGGGGAAAAATTCACCCCTCCACTTT. Full variable domain (missing parts from reference TRBV15 and TRBJ1-6): DAMVIQNPRYQVTQFGKPVTLSCSQTLNHNVMYWYQQKSSQAPKLLFHYYDKDFNNEADTPDNFQSRRPNTSFCFLDIRSPGLGDTAMYLCATSRARGQGKNSPLHFGNGTRLTVT.

V gene TRBV2 combines with J gene TRBJ2-5; 8 nucleotides line up with TRBD2. This CDR3 has 12 amino acids. Germline V lookup: CDR1 SNHLY, CDR2 FYNNEI. V dropped 5 bases and J dropped 4; count of bases not matched to a gene: 0. The CDR3 loop is CASSSGRETQYF. DNA of the CDR3: TGTGCCAGCAGTAGCGGGAGAGAGACCCAGTACTTC.

The chain uses TRBV28 and TRBJ1-4; 7 bases match TRBD1. The CDR3 has 15 amino acids. V shed 2 bases and J 3 bases; nucleotides not matched to a gene: 3. The V gene's germline CDR1 is MDHEN and CDR2 SYDVKM. CDR3 in amino acids: CASSLSQGANEKLFF. The CDR3 nucleotides read TGTGCCAGCAGTTTAAGCCAGGGGGCTAATGAAAAACTGTTTTTT.